These 13 T cell receptor beta chains originate from one sample sequenced in a study of CD8+ T cells in alopecia areata. Sequencing relied on a cDNA template that was reverse transcribed from extracted RNA. Sequencing was performed with immunoSEQ multiplex PCR; in TCRdb, only in-frame clones are kept and a portion is missing. The table has 150,000 to 200,000 clones, over 55% seen once. The sample in question was CD4+ T cells sorted from blood, obtained at week 0. All receptors come from a human donor with alopecia areata.

This sequence joins TRBV27 and TRBJ1-6; D is possibly TRBD1 (6 bases). With 6 bases removed from V and 7 bases from J, the gap between germline ends came to 16 bases. Germline values: CDR1 MNHEY, CDR2 SMNVEV (reference sequence). This CDR3 contains 15 residues. CDR3 bases: TGTGCCAGCAGCCCTAGAAGGGACACCAATTCACCCCTCCACTTT. Amino acids: CASSPRRDTNSPLHF.

The rearrangement joins TRBV6-5 to TRBJ2-1; D might be TRBD1 (6 bases). Trimming took 2 bases from V and 9 from J, leaving 17 bases between them. CDR1 is MNHEY, CDR2 SVGAGI, per germline. The CDR3 totals 15 residues. The CDR3 DNA follows: TGTGCCAGCAGTTACCCTACAGGGCCTACAAGTGAGCAGTTCTTC. As protein: CASSYPTGPTSEQFF.

V gene TRBV29-1 combines with J gene TRBJ2-3; 12 bases are shared with TRBD1. Germline V gene data show CDR1 as SQVTM and CDR2 as ANQGSEA. Trimming removed 7 bases from V and 10 bases from J; junction bases left unmatched: 9. CDR3 length: 13 residues. This CDR3 reads CSAPGQGARAQYF. CDR3 coding DNA: TGCAGCGCCCCGGGACAGGGGGCTAGGGCGCAGTATTTT.

This chain connects TRBV7-9 to TRBJ2-5; D is perhaps TRBD2 (6 bases). The CDR3 has 16 amino acids. V lost 1 base to trimming and J lost 4 bases, with 16 bases between them. CDR1 is SEHNR, CDR2 FQNEAQ, per germline (reference sequence). CDR3 bases: TGTGCCAGCAGCTTAGTCCTCGGCGGGGTGGGAGAGACCCAGTACTTC. Translated, it gives CASSLVLGGVGETQYF.

J is TRBJ2-1 and V is TRBV29-1; D gene ambiguous. CDR1 is SQVTM and CDR2 is ANQGSEA in the germline V gene. The CDR3 is 14 amino acids. V gave up 4 bases and J gave up 5 bases, with 15 bases separating them. CDR3 coding DNA: TGCAGCGTTGTTACCCTTGGGCGCCACAATGAGCAGTTCTTC. As protein: CSVVTLGRHNEQFF.

This clone occurred a few times. This chain joins TRBV4-1 and TRBJ2-2; TRBD2 agrees at 11 bases. Germline lookup yields CDR1 MGHRA and CDR2 YSYEKL. Germline trimming cut 3 bases from V and 4 bases from J; bases unmatched to any gene: 13. The CDR3 covers 19 residues. CDR3 in amino acids: CASSQRELAGGPVTGELFF. CDR3 DNA sequence: TGCGCCAGCAGCCAGAGGGAATTAGCGGGGGGGCCGGTCACCGGGGAGCTGTTTTTT.

The chain links TRBV5-6 to TRBJ1-2; D is ambiguous. Germline V gene sequence: CDR1 SGHDT, CDR2 YYEEEE. V was shortened by 3 bases and J by 2 bases, with 14 bases between the two germline ends. The CDR3 has 15 residues. The CDR3 reads CASSWALDGNYGYTF. The CDR3, as DNA: TGTGCCAGCAGCTGGGCCTTGGACGGAAACTATGGCTACACCTTC.

This clone was observed a handful of times. The chain joins TRBV29-1 to TRBJ2-2; no definite D call. Trimming removed 7 bases at V and 4 bases at J, with 10 bases between. The CDR3 sequence is 12 residues long. Per germline, CDR1 SQVTM and CDR2 ANQGSEA. CDR3 protein: CSGDTFTGELFF. DNA of the CDR3: TGCAGCGGTGACACTTTCACCGGGGAGCTGTTTTTT.

The V call is TRBV9, the J call TRBJ1-1; no firm D call. Looked up from germline, CDR1 is SGDLS and CDR2 is YYNGEE. V was pared by 0 bases and J by 4 bases, with 4 bases between. This CDR3 has 12 amino acids. CDR3 nucleotides: TGTGCCAGCAGCGTAGGAGCCACTGAAGCTTTCTTT. Translating it yields CASSVGATEAFF.

Comments on this clone: The junction and the germline gene differ at one end; a read error may be behind it. The rearrangement links TRBV11-2 to TRBJ2-2, with 9 bases matching TRBD1. Germline V gene sequence: CDR1 SGHAT, CDR2 FQNNGV. The CDR3 is made up of 15 amino acids. Here the CDR3 DNA reads TGCGCCAGCAGCCTGGGACAGGGCTCCCCCGGGGAGCTGTTTTTT. It specifies CASSLGQGSPGELFF.

The chain links TRBV29-1 to TRBJ2-3, with no clear D. V lost 7 bases and J lost 2, with 13 bases in between. Germline CDR1 SQVTM, CDR2 ANQGSEA. The CDR3 has 13 amino acids. Here the CDR3 DNA reads TGCAGCGGGACCGGGCTGTCCACAGATACGCAGTATTTT. Translated: CSGTGLSTDTQYF.

V usage is TRBV4-3 and J usage is TRBJ1-1; possibly TRBD1 for D (5 bases). V lost 1 base and J 4 bases, leaving 13 bases between the germline ends. Germline V gene lookup returns CDR1 LGHNA and CDR2 YSLEER. The CDR3 sequence is 15 residues long. The CDR3 DNA sequence: TGCGCCAGCAGCCAAGGTAGGGACCTGAGCACTGAAGCTTTCTTT. Protein: CASSQGRDLSTEAFF.

This clone appeared a few times. The J gene is TRBJ1-1, the V gene TRBV7-2; TRBD1 might be the D (6 bases). The CDR3 runs 17 residues. Germline CDR1 and CDR2: SGHTA and FQGNSA. The V end was cut by 1 base, the J end by 4 bases, with 19 bases between. The CDR3 coding sequence is TGTGCCAGCAGCTTAGATAGGATGGGGGCGTCTCGCACTGAAGCTTTCTTT. Amino acids: CASSLDRMGASRTEAFF.